The entry below describes one T cell receptor beta chain. This sample stems from a study of blood T cell repertoires in COVID-19. Study-level information: The United States, Italy and Spain were the sources of the acute and convalescent COVID-19 samples. PBMCs, B-cell-depleted T cells, or T cells provided the cDNA or gDNA that made up the material.

Methods used by the authors: Scientists estimated how many nucleated cells there were by amplifying reference gene primers. Here immunoSEQ multiplex PCR was the method, and the copy in TCRdb shows in-frame clones only, minus some. That table furnishes V, J and clone size, whereas the DNA furnished D and trimming. The table records just under 150,000 clones, around 90% of them present only once. The sequencing input was peripheral blood. The TCR was taken from a woman in her fifties or sixties with acute or convalescent COVID-19.

The CDR3, as DNA: TGCGCCAGCAGCTTGGTGGGGGACAGTTCCTATGGCTACACCTTC. Amino acid sequence: CASSLVGDSSYGYTF. The chain uses TRBV5-1 and TRBJ1-2, with 7 bases identical to TRBD1. CDR1 SGHRS and CDR2 YFSETQ come from the germline V gene. Unmatched junction bases numbered 6, after V lost 0 bases and J lost 4 bases. This CDR3 is built from 15 residues. Supplemented by reference TRBV5-1 and TRBJ1-2, the full variable domain reads KAGVTQTPRYLIKTRGQQVTLSCSPISGHRSVSWYQQTPGQGLQFLFEYFSETQRNKGNFPGRFSGRQFSNSRSEMNVSTLELGDSALYLCASSLVGDSSYGYTFGSGTRLTVV.